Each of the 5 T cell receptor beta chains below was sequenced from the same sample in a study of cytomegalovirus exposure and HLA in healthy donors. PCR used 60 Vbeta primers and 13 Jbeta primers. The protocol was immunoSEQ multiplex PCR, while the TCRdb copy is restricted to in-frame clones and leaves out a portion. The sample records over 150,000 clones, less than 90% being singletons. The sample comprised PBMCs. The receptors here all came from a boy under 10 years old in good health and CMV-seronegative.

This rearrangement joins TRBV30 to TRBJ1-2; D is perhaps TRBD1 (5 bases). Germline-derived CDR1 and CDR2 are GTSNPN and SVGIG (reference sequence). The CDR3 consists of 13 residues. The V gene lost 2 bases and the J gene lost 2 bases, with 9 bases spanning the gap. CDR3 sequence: CAWSSGGNYGYTF. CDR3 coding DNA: TGTGCCTGGAGTAGCGGGGGGAACTATGGCTACACCTTC. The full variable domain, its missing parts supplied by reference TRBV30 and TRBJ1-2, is SQTIHQWPATLVQPVGSPLSLECTVEGTSNPNLYWYRQAAGRGLQLLFYSVGIGQISSEVPQNLSASRPQDRQFILSSKKLLLSDSGFYLCAWSSGGNYGYTFGSGTRLTVV.

The CDR3 bases are TGCGCCAGCATCCAGATGACGACAGGGCCGTACCAAGAGACCCAGTACTTC. Protein sequence: CASIQMTTGPYQETQYF. This rearrangement joins TRBV5-1 to TRBJ2-5; 7 nucleotides line up with TRBD1. This CDR3 is built from 17 residues. Germline V gene lookup returns CDR1 SGHRS and CDR2 YFSETQ. V was pared by 6 bases and J by 0 bases, with 14 bases of the junction left unmatched.

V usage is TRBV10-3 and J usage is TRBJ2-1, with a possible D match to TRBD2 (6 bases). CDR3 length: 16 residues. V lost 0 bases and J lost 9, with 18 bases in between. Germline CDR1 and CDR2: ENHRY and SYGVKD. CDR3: CAISESRVAVGFEQFF. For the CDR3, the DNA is TGTGCCATCAGTGAGTCGAGGGTAGCGGTGGGTTTTGAGCAGTTCTTC.

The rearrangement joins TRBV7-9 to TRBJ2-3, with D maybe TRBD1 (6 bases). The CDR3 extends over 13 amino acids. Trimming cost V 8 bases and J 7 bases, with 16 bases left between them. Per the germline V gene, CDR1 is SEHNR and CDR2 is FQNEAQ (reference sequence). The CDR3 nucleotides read TGTGCCAGCGTCGACAGGAAGAAAAATACGCAGTATTTT. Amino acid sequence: CASVDRKKNTQYF. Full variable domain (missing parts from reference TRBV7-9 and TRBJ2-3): DTGVSQNPRHKITKRGQNVTFRCDPISEHNRLYWYRQTLGQGPEFLTYFQNEAQLEKSRLLSDRFSAERPKGSFSTLEIQRTEQGDSAMYLCASVDRKKNTQYFGPGTRLTVL.

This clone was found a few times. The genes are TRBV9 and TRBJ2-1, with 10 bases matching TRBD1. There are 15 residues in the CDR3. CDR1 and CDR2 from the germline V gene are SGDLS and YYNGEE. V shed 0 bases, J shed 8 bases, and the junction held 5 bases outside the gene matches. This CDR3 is CASSVGQGAFYEQFF. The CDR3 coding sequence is TGTGCCAGCAGCGTAGGACAGGGGGCTTTCTATGAGCAGTTCTTC.